This is a list of T cell receptor beta chains from one sample in a study of shared T cell receptors in the human thymus. Here immunoSEQ multiplex PCR was the method, and the copy in TCRdb shows in-frame clones only, minus some. The sample yields hundreds of thousands of clones, about 89% seen once. These same records also appear under a second study, on human thymus T cells.

Sequenced: thymocytes. These receptors all stem from a boy under three years old with a congenital heart defect. Each CDR3 is given with its conserved first and last residue. D genes are given only for firm matches. Some rows mark clone size as missing; the rest say once, few, many or name a class of expanded clone.

D	size	V	J	DNA	CDR3
-	-	TRBV6-5	TRBJ2-5	TGTGCCAGCAGTTACTCGGGACATATTCAAGAGACCCAGTACTTC	CASSYSGHIQETQYF
-	once	TRBV27	TRBJ2-7	TGTGCCAGCAGTTTAAAAGTGGGGGGAAGCTACGAGCAGTACTTC	CASSLKVGGSYEQYF
-	-	TRBV4-1	TRBJ1-6	TGCGCCAGCAGCCCTCGCCAGGGAATTTCGAACAATTCACCCCTCCACTTT	CASSPRQGISNNSPLHF
TRBD1	few	TRBV10-3	TRBJ1-3	TGTGCCATCGGGTCAGGGGGCTCTGGAAACACCATATATTTT	CAIGSGGSGNTIYF
-	-	TRBV6-5	TRBJ2-2	TGTGCCAGCAGTGAGCCGGGACTGTGGGAGCTGTTTTTT	CASSEPGLWELFF
TRBD1	-	TRBV7-2	TRBJ2-7	TGTGCCAGCAGCCCCGGGACAGGGGCCTACGAGCAGTACTTC	CASSPGTGAYEQYF
TRBD1	-	TRBV28	TRBJ1-5	TGTGCCAGCAGTTTCCTGACAGGGAGAAACAATAGCAATCAGCCCCAGCATTTT	CASSFLTGRNNSNQPQHF
-	-	TRBV28	TRBJ2-7	TGTGCCAGCAGTTTTATCGGGGGGCTCTACGAGCAGTACTTC	CASSFIGGLYEQYF
TRBD2	-	TRBV28	TRBJ2-7	TGTGCCAGCAGCTCCCCTCCAGGAGCGGGAGACTTCTACGAGCAGTACTTC	CASSSPPGAGDFYEQYF
-	few	TRBV5-5	TRBJ2-5	TGTGCCAGCGGATCAATTACACCAAGACAGGCCCAAGAGACCCAGTACTTC	CASGSITPRQAQETQYF
-	-	TRBV4-2	TRBJ1-5	TGTGCCAGCAGCCAAGAGTGGGCGAGCAATCAGCCCCAGCATTTT	CASSQEWASNQPQHF
TRBD2	-	TRBV11-2	TRBJ2-1	TGTGCCAGCAGCTCCGTTGGCGGGACTAAATACTACAATGAGCAGTTCTTC	CASSSVGGTKYYNEQFF
-	-	TRBV27	TRBJ2-7	TGTGCCAGCAGTTTATGGGCAGATTCGTACGAGCAGTACTTC	CASSLWADSYEQYF
-	-	TRBV21-1	TRBJ2-7	TGTGCCAGCACCTCAAGTCGGCTAGCGGGCCACTACGAGCAGTACTTC	CASTSSRLAGHYEQYF
-	-	TRBV28	TRBJ2-7	TGTGCCAGCAGTTTCTACTCGTCCTCCTACGAGCAGTACTTC	CASSFYSSSYEQYF
-	-	TRBV5-1	TRBJ2-7	TGCGCCAGCAATCCGGGAGACGGCTACGAGCAGTACTTC	CASNPGDGYEQYF
-	-	TRBV11-1	TRBJ1-2	TGTGCCAGCAGCTTAACGGACTTAGCCTATGGCTACACCTTC	CASSLTDLAYGYTF
-	once	TRBV28	TRBJ1-6	TGTGCCAGCAGTTCACACCGGGACACAAAATCACCCCTCCACTTT	CASSSHRDTKSPLHF
TRBD1	-	TRBV18	TRBJ2-7	TGTGCCAGCTCACCGACAGGGGGAATACGGGAGCAGTACTTC	CASSPTGGIREQYF
-	-	TRBV27	TRBJ2-7	TGTGCCAGCAGCCCGAGGACCGACAGCCAGTCCTACGAGCAGTACTTC	CASSPRTDSQSYEQYF
-	-	TRBV28	TRBJ2-6	TGTGCCAGCACCCCTGCAGGGCGGCGGGGCCATCTCTCTGGGGCCAACGTCCTGACTTTC	CASTPAGRRGHLSGANVLTF
TRBD1	-	TRBV7-2	TRBJ1-5	TGTGCCAGCAGCTTAGCGGTACGGGACAGGGGGGGAAAACGCAATCAGCCCCAGCATTTT	CASSLAVRDRGGKRNQPQHF
-	-	TRBV4-3	TRBJ1-1	TGCGCCAGCAGCCAAGGGGGAGGGGGGCGAATTGACATGAACACTGAAGCTTTCTTT	CASSQGGGGRIDMNTEAFF
TRBD2	-	TRBV4-3	TRBJ2-5	TGCGCCAGCAGCCAAGATCAGTTAGCGGGAGTCCCCGGGCAGTACTTC	CASSQDQLAGVPGQYF
TRBD1	once	TRBV10-3	TRBJ1-1	TGTGCCTGTAGAACCCGGGACAGGGGGCTTGGGGACACTGAAGCTTTCTTT	CACRTRDRGLGDTEAFF
-	-	TRBV7-9	TRBJ1-1	TGTGCCAGCAGCTTATACGAGGGGGCTGAAGCTTTCTTT	CASSLYEGAEAFF
TRBD2	-	TRBV6-6	TRBJ2-1	TGTGCCAGCAGTTACTTGGGACTAGCGGGGGGCAATGAGCAGTTCTTC	CASSYLGLAGGNEQFF
TRBD2	-	TRBV4-3	TRBJ2-1	TGCGCCAGCAGCCAAGATATTACTAGCGGTTATGAGCAGTTCTTC	CASSQDITSGYEQFF
TRBD2	once	TRBV6-1	TRBJ2-4	TGTGCCAGCAGTGAAGCGGGTGGGACTAGCGGGGGAGATCCCCTAGCCAAAAACATTCAGTACTTC	CASSEAGGTSGGDPLAKNIQYF
TRBD2	-	TRBV28	TRBJ2-7	TGTGCCAGCAGTTTATCTGGACTAGCGGGAGTACGCTACGAGCAGTACTTC	CASSLSGLAGVRYEQYF
TRBD1	-	TRBV27	TRBJ1-6	TGTGCCAGCAGTTTAGAGGGGACAGGACCAGAAAGCTCCTATAATTCACCCCTCCACTTT	CASSLEGTGPESSYNSPLHF
-	-	TRBV9	TRBJ2-3	TGTGCCAGCAGCTCGGGACACCACACAGATACGCAGTATTTT	CASSSGHHTDTQYF
-	-	TRBV28	TRBJ2-6	TGTGCCAGCAGCCCCATATATGGGGCCCCCAGCTCTGGGGCCAACGTCCTGACTTTC	CASSPIYGAPSSGANVLTF
TRBD1	-	TRBV4-3	TRBJ2-7	TGCGCCAGCAGCCAAGATCCCGGGACAGACTCCTACGAGCAGTACTTC	CASSQDPGTDSYEQYF
-	-	TRBV11-2	TRBJ1-1	TGTGCCAGCAGCCCTAGGACAGAGATGAACACTGAAGCTTTCTTT	CASSPRTEMNTEAFF
-	-	TRBV30	TRBJ1-2	TGTGCCTGGAGTGTAATTGGGGGGTGGGGTGGCTACACCTTC	CAWSVIGGWGGYTF
-	-	TRBV18	TRBJ1-5	TGTGCCAGCTCACCCCGACAGATCAGCAATCAGCCCCAGCATTTT	CASSPRQISNQPQHF
-	-	TRBV5-4	TRBJ1-5	TGTGCCAGCAGCTTGGGACAGGATCCTAGGAGCAATCAGCCCCAGCATTTT	CASSLGQDPRSNQPQHF
-	-	TRBV28	TRBJ2-2	TGTGCCAGCATACTAAGGGATGGGGAGAAAACCGGGGAGCTGTTTTTT	CASILRDGEKTGELFF
-	few	TRBV28	TRBJ2-5	TGTGCCAGCAGTTCCCAGGGGACAGAGACCCAGTACTTC	CASSSQGTETQYF